Shown below are 15 T cell receptor beta chains from a single sample sequenced in a study of Ad26.COV2.S vaccination and SARS-CoV-2 variants (dated by TCRdb to 2020 to 2022). Taken with the paper, the label for treatment or condition translates to: some 20 received Ad26.COV2.S at low or high dose, single or two shots; a few received placebo; per-sample allocation not given. Repertoires of vaccine and placebo recipients were sequenced from samples taken on day 63 after the first injection. Libraries were made using the immunoSEQ multiplex PCR assay. TCRdb limited this immuneACCESS table to in-frame rearrangements with V and J called. A share of clones is missing; checked studies link under half to unresolved V genes, and the rest is unexplained. This sample gives around 300,000 clones in total; roughly 90% of them show up just once. Around 5.5% of the sample lies in the top ten. This material consisted of peripheral blood, taken in a trial of Ad26.COV2.S vaccine versus placebo. The receptor set was obtained from a person aged 18-60 years who received the Ad26.COV2.S COVID-19 vaccine or a placebo.

The genes are TRBV27 and TRBJ1-1; D is perhaps TRBD1 (5 bases). The V and J ends lost 8 bases and 4 bases respectively, with 14 bases between them. In germline, CDR1 is MNHEY, CDR2 SMNVEV (reference sequence). The CDR3 has 13 amino acids. The DNA of the CDR3 is TGTGCCAGCTGGTGGGGCGGGAGCACTGAAGCTTTCTTT. Its translation is CASWWGGSTEAFF.

This chain joins TRBV7-6 and TRBJ1-1; D is unresolved. Trimming removed 3 bases from V and 0 bases from J, with 11 bases in between. The CDR3 spans 15 residues. Germline V CDR1 and CDR2: SGHVS, FNYEAQ. CDR3 coding DNA: TGTGCCAGCAGCTTGCTGTCGGAATTGAACACTGAAGCTTTCTTT. Translated, it gives CASSLLSELNTEAFF.

The chain has TRBV15 and TRBJ2-3; tentatively, D is TRBD1 (7 bases). Germline CDR1 is LNHNV and CDR2 is YYDKDF (reference sequence). The germline V and J ends were trimmed by 6 bases and 0 bases, with 16 bases remaining between them. This CDR3 has 16 residues. The CDR3 reads CATSLFGGGSTDTQYF. The CDR3 region has the DNA TGTGCCACCAGTTTATTCGGAGGGGGCAGCACAGATACGCAGTATTTT.

This clone was counted once. The rearrangement links TRBV4-3 to TRBJ2-1; D might be TRBD2 (6 bases). Between the trimmed V and J ends, which lost 4 bases and 1 base, there was a span of 23 bases. The CDR3 has 19 amino acids. The V gene's germline CDR1 is LGHNA and CDR2 YSLEER. CDR3 loop: CASSPGTYSWGDSYNEQFF. The CDR3 DNA is TGCGCCAGCAGCCCCGGGACGTACTCTTGGGGGGATTCCTACAATGAGCAGTTCTTC.

The chain has TRBV7-8 and TRBJ1-1, with TRBD1 identical over 8 bases. From germline, CDR1 is SGHVS and CDR2 FQNEAQ. V was clipped by 1 base and J by 0 bases; unmatched bases: 7. The CDR3 length is 17 residues. The CDR3 DNA follows: TGTGCCAGCAGCTTAGGGTCGGCAGGGGGCTTGAACACTGAAGCTTTCTTT. Protein: CASSLGSAGGLNTEAFF.

The rearrangement uses TRBV6-4 and TRBJ1-1, with unresolved D. Germline CDR1 MRHNA, CDR2 SNTAGT. Trimming shortened V by 6 bases and J by 1 base, and 9 bases separated the two germline ends. This CDR3 has 13 amino acids. The CDR3 loop is CASSADGNTEAFF. CDR3 nucleotide sequence: TGTGCCAGCAGCGCGGACGGGAACACTGAAGCTTTCTTT.

The chain couples TRBV19 to TRBJ2-3, with D tentatively TRBD2 (6 bases). There are 15 residues in the CDR3. CDR1 and CDR2 from the germline V gene are LNHDA and SQIVND (reference sequence). V was shortened by 3 bases and J by 0 bases, with 10 bases between the two germline ends. CDR3 sequence reads: CASSIRGYSTDTQYF. CDR3 in DNA: TGTGCCAGTAGTATCCGGGGGTATAGCACAGATACGCAGTATTTT.

The rearrangement joins TRBV18 to TRBJ2-2, with TRBD2 matching 13 bases. Germline CDR1 KGHSH, CDR2 LQKENI. The CDR3 consists of 18 residues. V trimming: 3 bases; J trimming: 4 bases; junction bases outside the gene matches: 8. The CDR3 loop reads CASSPRTSGSVITGELFF. Written as DNA, the CDR3 is TGTGCCAGCTCACCTCGGACTAGCGGGAGCGTTATCACCGGGGAGCTGTTTTTT.

The chain is built from TRBV18 and TRBJ1-1, with TRBD1 identical over 7 bases. This CDR3 spans 14 amino acids. Trimming cost V 5 bases and J 0 bases; bases outside gene matches: 3. Germline V gene data show CDR1 as KGHSH and CDR2 as LQKENI. The CDR3 region is CASSSQGLNTEAFF. Here the CDR3 DNA reads TGTGCCAGCTCATCACAGGGGCTGAACACTGAAGCTTTCTTT.

In its sample, this clone was seen once. The chain joins TRBV7-9 to TRBJ2-7, with D possibly matching TRBD1 (5 bases). The germline V and J ends were trimmed by 4 bases and 1 base, with 14 bases remaining between them. The CDR3 consists of 15 residues. Germline CDR1 reads SEHNR; CDR2 reads FQNEAQ (reference sequence). The CDR3 nucleotides read TGTGCCAGCAGCTCAACAGGCGAGAGGTCCTACGAGCAGTACTTC. Translated, it gives CASSSTGERSYEQYF. The whole variable domain, filled in from reference TRBV7-9 and TRBJ2-7, reads DTGVSQNPRHKITKRGQNVTFRCDPISEHNRLYWYRQTLGQGPEFLTYFQNEAQLEKSRLLSDRFSAERPKGSFSTLEIQRTEQGDSAMYLCASSSTGERSYEQYFGPGTRLTVT.

This clone was seen once. The chain links TRBV6-5 to TRBJ2-3; 10 bases match TRBD2. The CDR3 extends over 15 amino acids. V trimming: 8 bases; J trimming: 4 bases; junction bases outside the gene matches: 9. In germline, CDR1 is MNHEY, CDR2 SVGAGI. The CDR3, as DNA: TGTGCCAGCCGCGGGCTAGCGGGAGCCCCAGATACGCAGTATTTT. It specifies CASRGLAGAPDTQYF.

V is TRBV2 and J is TRBJ2-7; D ambiguous. Germline CDR1 reads SNHLY; CDR2 reads FYNNEI. CDR3 length equals 13 residues. Trimming left V 5 bases short and J 5 bases short, with 13 bases between. CDR3 in DNA: TGTGCCAGCAGTCTCAATCGCGGCGACGAGCAGTACTTC. Its protein is CASSLNRGDEQYF.

The V call is TRBV5-4, the J call TRBJ1-1; D remains unclear. The V gene lost 4 bases and the J gene lost 1 base, with 8 bases spanning the gap. The CDR3 is 13 amino acids. Germline CDR1 is SGHNT and CDR2 is YYREEE (reference sequence). CDR3 DNA: TGTGCCAGCAGCCTCGACTGGAACACTGAAGCTTTCTTT. Its protein is CASSLDWNTEAFF.

V usage is TRBV4-3 and J usage is TRBJ2-3; 7 nucleotides align to TRBD2. J gave up 4 bases and V 0 bases, and 7 bases lay outside the gene matches. The CDR3 spans 16 residues. The germline CDR1 and CDR2 sequences are LGHNA and YSLEER. DNA for the CDR3: TGCGCCAGCAGCCAAGAGTTTTCACTAGCGTCAGATACGCAGTATTTT. Amino acid sequence: CASSQEFSLASDTQYF.

This chain links TRBV4-3 with TRBJ1-1; 8 bases are a match to TRBD1. V lost 2 bases and J lost 5; bases outside the gene matches: 4. The CDR3 has 14 residues. Germline CDR1 reads LGHNA; CDR2 reads YSLEER. The CDR3, as DNA: TGCGCCAGCAGCCAATCGGACAGGGTGACTGAAGCTTTCTTT. Its translation is CASSQSDRVTEAFF.